Listed below are T cell receptor beta chains from one sample, sequenced in a study of blood T cell repertoires in COVID-19. The protocol was immunoSEQ multiplex PCR, while the TCRdb copy is restricted to in-frame clones and leaves out a portion. The sample contains over 200,000 clones, under 90% of which appear only once. The sample comprised peripheral blood. The receptor source for this set is a man aged 45-65 years with COVID-19, enrolled during active disease. Both conserved end residues are part of each CDR3. A D gene is named only where the DNA matches it firmly. Some rows mark clone size as missing; the rest say once, few, many or name a class of expanded clone.

j_gene	d_gene	v_gene	abundance	CDR3nt	CDR3aa
TRBJ2-1	-	TRBV30	once	TGTGCCTGGAGTGTACAGTACAATGAGCAGTTCTTC	CAWSVQYNEQFF
TRBJ2-7	TRBD2	TRBV27	-	TGTGCCAGCAGTTCCTGGACTAGCGGCTCCTACGAGCAGTACTTC	CASSSWTSGSYEQYF
TRBJ2-3	TRBD2	TRBV6-4	-	TGTGCCAGCAGTGAATCAGCGGGGCGGGATACGCAGTATTTT	CASSESAGRDTQYF
TRBJ1-1	-	TRBV18	-	TGTGCCAGCTCACTATCGGGACAGAACACTGAAGCTTTCTTT	CASSLSGQNTEAFF
TRBJ2-5	-	TRBV5-4	once	TGTGCCAGCAGCTTACAGGGTATGGAGACCCAGTACTTC	CASSLQGMETQYF
TRBJ2-3	TRBD2	TRBV28	-	TGTGCCAGCAGTAGGGCGGGGGGGACAGATACGCAGTATTTT	CASSRAGGTDTQYF
TRBJ1-2	TRBD1	TRBV18	-	TGTGCCAGCTCACATGACACCGGGACAGACATCTATGGCTACACCTTC	CASSHDTGTDIYGYTF
TRBJ2-1	-	TRBV5-8	few	TGTGCCAGCAGCCCACGAGGGAGGGGGTACAATGAGCAGTTCTTC	CASSPRGRGYNEQFF
TRBJ1-1	TRBD1	TRBV5-4	-	TGTGCCAGCAGCTTGGGAGGGACAGGGGGGAACACTGAAGCTTTCTTT	CASSLGGTGGNTEAFF
TRBJ2-5	TRBD1	TRBV7-7	-	TGTGCCAGCAGCCGTGGGACAGGGGGCGTGGGAGAGACCCAGTACTTC	CASSRGTGGVGETQYF
TRBJ2-1	TRBD2	TRBV5-5	-	TGTGCCAGCACTGTACCCGTGACTAGCGATAACAATGAGCAGTTCTTC	CASTVPVTSDNNEQFF
TRBJ1-1	-	TRBV30	-	TGTGCCTGCCATCTCCCCCAGGGCCTAACTGAAGCTTTCTTT	CACHLPQGLTEAFF
TRBJ2-7	-	TRBV7-8	once	TGTGCCAGCAGTCACGACAGGACCTCCTACGAGCAGTACTTC	CASSHDRTSYEQYF
TRBJ1-4	-	TRBV11-2	once	TGTGCCGGCAGCTCCCCACAGGGAAATAATGAAAAACTGTTTTTT	CAGSSPQGNNEKLFF
TRBJ1-1	-	TRBV10-3	-	TGTGCCATCCGATTGGCGACAGACTCATCTGAAGCTTTCTTT	CAIRLATDSSEAFF
TRBJ2-7	TRBD2	TRBV6-1	-	TGTGCCAGCACCACGACGGGAGGAGGATACGAGCAGTACTTC	CASTTTGGGYEQYF
TRBJ1-5	TRBD1	TRBV28	-	TGTGCCAGCAGTTTGCCGGCAGGGGGTGAGCCCCAGCATTTT	CASSLPAGGEPQHF
TRBJ2-5	TRBD2	TRBV10-3	-	TGTGCCATCAAACGGGACCGGGGGGGCATGGAGACCCAGTACTTC	CAIKRDRGGMETQYF
TRBJ1-4	-	TRBV24-1	-	TGTGCCACCCCCATACGGGGAGAAAAACTGTTTTTT	CATPIRGEKLFF
TRBJ1-4	-	TRBV9	-	TGTGCCAGCAGCCCCGGACAGCGCATAACTAATGAAAAACTGTTTTTT	CASSPGQRITNEKLFF
TRBJ1-5	-	TRBV5-5	-	TGTGCCAGCAGCGCTAGACAGGCTGATCAGCCCCAGCATTTT	CASSARQADQPQHF
TRBJ1-1	TRBD1	TRBV7-3	-	TGTGCCACCAAAACACCAGGGGGCACTGAAGCTTTCTTT	CATKTPGGTEAFF
TRBJ2-5	TRBD1	TRBV27	-	TGTGCCAGCAGTCCAGTCAGGGGGCCCCTTCCCCTTCAAGAGACCCAGTACTTC	CASSPVRGPLPLQETQYF
TRBJ2-1	TRBD1	TRBV2	-	TGTGCCAGCAGTGGGGACAGGAACAATGAGCAGTTCTTC	CASSGDRNNEQFF
TRBJ2-4	-	TRBV6-5	-	TGTGCCAGCCGGGCAGGGGCCAAAAACATTCAGTACTTC	CASRAGAKNIQYF
TRBJ2-3	TRBD1	TRBV28	once	TGTGCCAGCAGGTCACAGGGGTCAGATACGCAGTATTTT	CASRSQGSDTQYF
TRBJ2-7	-	TRBV21-1	-	TGTGCCGGCCTAGCGGGAGTTCACTACGAGCAGTACTTC	CAGLAGVHYEQYF
TRBJ2-7	TRBD2	TRBV10-3	-	TGTGCCATCAGTCGGACTAGCTTGGGGGAGCAGTACTTC	CAISRTSLGEQYF
TRBJ2-5	TRBD2	TRBV7-2	-	TGTGCCAGCAGCTTAGAAGTAGCGGGAGAGACCCAGTACTTC	CASSLEVAGETQYF
TRBJ2-7	TRBD1	TRBV5-4	-	TGTGCCAGCAGCTTGAGGCGAAGACAGGGGGCGAGAGTCTACGAGCAGTACTTC	CASSLRRRQGARVYEQYF